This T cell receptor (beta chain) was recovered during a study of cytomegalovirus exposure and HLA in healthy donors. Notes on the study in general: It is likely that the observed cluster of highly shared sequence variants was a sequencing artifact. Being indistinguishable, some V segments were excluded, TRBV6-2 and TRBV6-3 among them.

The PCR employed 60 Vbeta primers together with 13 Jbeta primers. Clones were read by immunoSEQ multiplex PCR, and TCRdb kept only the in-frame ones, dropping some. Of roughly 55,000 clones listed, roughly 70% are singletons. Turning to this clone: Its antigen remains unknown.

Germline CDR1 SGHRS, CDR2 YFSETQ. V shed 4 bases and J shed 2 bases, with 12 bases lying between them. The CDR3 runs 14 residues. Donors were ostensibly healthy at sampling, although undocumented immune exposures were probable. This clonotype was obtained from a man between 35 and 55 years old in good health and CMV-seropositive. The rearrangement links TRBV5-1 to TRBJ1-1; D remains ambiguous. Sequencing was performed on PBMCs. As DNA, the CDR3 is TGCGCCAGCAGCCTGGGCAGCGTTAACACTGAAGCTTTCTTT. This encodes CASSLGSVNTEAFF.